This T cell receptor (beta chain) came from a study of PD-1 and CTLA-4 blockade in melanoma. Data came from immunoSEQ multiplex PCR; TCRdb stores just in-frame clones and leaves some out. The sample yields around 29,000 clones, approximately 91% seen once. This CDR3 region has 12 residues. The germline gives CDR1 SEHNR, CDR2 FQNEAQ (reference sequence). V lost 8 bases, J lost 4 bases, and 12 bases lay in between. This clone was counted between two and nine times. This sequence originates from a human donor with melanoma. The sample in question was CD8+ T cells from peripheral blood, obtained before anti-PD-1 treatment. The rearrangement links TRBV7-9 to TRBJ2-7, with D maybe TRBD1 (6 bases). In DNA form, the CDR3 reads TGTGCCAGCGCAGGGGCCGGGTACGAGCAGTACTTC. This translates into CASAGAGYEQYF.